These 4 T cell receptor beta chains share one sample of origin, sequenced in a study of T cells after yellow fever vaccination. In TCRdb, the 5' RACE reads were re-called with MiXCR into one record per CDR3 protein. In the table there are some 300,000 distinct CDR3 sequences, around 10% of which are singletons. This specimen was CD4+ T cells sorted from PBMCs, taken 5 days after the yellow fever booster vaccination. The origin of the receptors is a man aged 18-30 years who received the YFV17D yellow fever vaccine.

J is TRBJ2-1 and V is TRBV28, with D unclear. The CDR3 contains 12 residues. CDR1 is MDHEN and CDR2 is SYDVKM in the germline V gene. Trimming removed 6 bases at V and 7 bases at J, with 10 bases between. The CDR3 DNA reads TGTGCCAGCAGGCGTACAAGAAATGAGCAGTTCTTC. As protein: CASRRTRNEQFF.

The table lists this clonotype with many counts. CDR3 loop: CASSPDKNYGYTF. The CDR3 region has the DNA TGTGCCAGCAGCCCGGACAAGAACTATGGCTACACCTTC. The chain recombines TRBV7-2 with TRBJ1-2, with D possibly TRBD1 on 5 matching bases. CDR3 length: 13 amino acids. V was cut by 5 bases and J by 2 bases, with 9 bases left in between. Germline loops: CDR1 SGHTA, CDR2 FQGNSA.

This clonotype has only a few counts. The chain has TRBV7-2 and TRBJ1-5; D is ambiguous. The V and J ends lost 3 bases and 5 bases respectively, with 5 bases between them. The CDR3 has 12 amino acids. Germline-derived CDR1 and CDR2 are SGHTA and FQGNSA. The CDR3 DNA reads TGTGCCAGCAGCTTCGATCATCAGCCCCAGCATTTT. The encoded protein is CASSFDHQPQHF.

The chain carries TRBV6-5 and TRBJ1-6, with 7 bases that match TRBD1. CDR1 is MNHEY, CDR2 SVGAGI, per germline. The CDR3 consists of 15 residues. The V segment lost 3 bases and the J segment 10 bases; nucleotides outside the gene matches: 9. CDR3 DNA: TGTGCCAGCAGTTATACAACAGGGGCAGGGTCACCCCTCCACTTT. This codes for CASSYTTGAGSPLHF.